A selection of T cell receptor beta chains follows, all from one sample in a study of neurological immune-mediated disorders. Via MiXCR, TCRdb re-called the 5' RACE reads, giving one row per CDR3 protein. The sample has about 59,000 distinct CDR3 sequences; less than 25% are singletons. Sequences were obtained from PBMCs. The receptor source for this set is a man aged 55 to 70 with HTLV-1-associated myelopathy (HAM/TSP). The CDR3 runs from the conserved cysteine through the conserved F or W. D genes are given only for firm matches. Clone size is shown for a subset of rows, as once, few, many or a class of expanded clone.

DNA | CDR3 | V | size | J | D
TGCGCCAGCAGCTTGGGCGGGGTTGGAGAGACCCAGTACTTC | CASSLGGVGETQYF | TRBV5-1 | many | TRBJ2-5 | -
TGTGCCTCCTCTTTGCGGGACACAGATACGCAGTATTTT | CASSLRDTDTQYF | TRBV10-3 | many | TRBJ2-3 | -
TGTGCCAGCAGCTCACCGGGACAGTCAGGAAACACCATATATTTT | CASSSPGQSGNTIYF | TRBV4-2 | many | TRBJ1-3 | TRBD1
TGCAGTGCTAGTCGGACTAGCAGGGCCGATGAGCAGTTCTTC | CSASRTSRADEQFF | TRBV20-1 | many | TRBJ2-1 | TRBD2
TGTGCCAGCAGTTATTCGGGGGGCCGTGAGCAGTTCTTC | CASSYSGGREQFF | TRBV6-6 | many | TRBJ2-1 | -
TGCAGTGCTGTTTGGACTAGTCCCGGGGAGCTGTTTTTT | CSAVWTSPGELFF | TRBV20-1 | - | TRBJ2-2 | TRBD2
TGCAGTGCTAGTCGGCAGGGTGGACTCATGAACACTGAAGCTTTCTTT | CSASRQGGLMNTEAFF | TRBV20-1 | many | TRBJ1-1 | -
TGTGCCAGCAGTTTGACCAGGGGCACCGGGGAGCTGTTTTTT | CASSLTRGTGELFF | TRBV12-3/TRBV12-4 | many | TRBJ2-2 | -
TGTGCCAGCAGCTTATCGGAGGGGGGACAGCCCCAGCATTTT | CASSLSEGGQPQHF | TRBV7-9 | few | TRBJ1-5 | -
TGTGCCAGCAGCCCCGGCGCGGTGGCCTACGAGCAGTACTTC | CASSPGAVAYEQYF | TRBV5-5 | once | TRBJ2-7 | -
TGCGCCAGCAGCCACGGACTGGACACAGTTTTTGAAAAACTGTTTTTT | CASSHGLDTVFEKLFF | TRBV4-1 | - | TRBJ1-4 | -
TGTGCCAGCTCACCAGGACGGGGTGGCGGCGGTACGCAGTATTTT | CASSPGRGGGGTQYF | TRBV18 | - | TRBJ2-3 | -
TGTGCCAGCAGTTCCTCCCCCGGGACGGCCTATGGCTACACCTTC | CASSSSPGTAYGYTF | TRBV12-3/TRBV12-4 | many | TRBJ1-2 | -
TGCGCCAGCAGCTTGGCGAGCGGGACCTACAATGAGCAGTTCTTC | CASSLASGTYNEQFF | TRBV5-1 | many | TRBJ2-1 | TRBD2
TGCGCCAGCAGCCAAGATCGGACGACTGGGGCCAACGTCCTGACTTTC | CASSQDRTTGANVLTF | TRBV4-1 | many | TRBJ2-6 | -
TGTGCCAGCAGCCAAGATTTCAGGGGCCTTGTCTTCAAAAACATTCAGTGCTTC | CASSQDFRGLVFKNIQCF | TRBV3-1 | - | TRBJ2-4 | -
TGCAGTGCTAGACACAGCATGAACACTGAAGCTTTCTTT | CSARHSMNTEAFF | TRBV20-1 | few | TRBJ1-1 | -
TGTGCCAGCCCAGGGGGCGAAGCTGGAAACACCATATATTTT | CASPGGEAGNTIYF | TRBV18 | many | TRBJ1-3 | TRBD1
TGCAGCGTCGGACAGATGAACACTGAAGCTTTCTTT | CSVGQMNTEAFF | TRBV29-1 | many | TRBJ1-1 | -
TGTGCCAGCAGCCCGATGGGTTGGGGGCCTAACACTGAAGCTTTCTTT | CASSPMGWGPNTEAFF | TRBV5-6 | - | TRBJ1-1 | -
TGTGCCAGCAGTCAGAGCACAGGCATTTACGAGCAGTACTTC | CASSQSTGIYEQYF | TRBV2 | - | TRBJ2-7 | -
TGTGCCAGCAGCTTCGTGGCGGCAGCTAATCAGCCCCAGCATTTT | CASSFVAAANQPQHF | TRBV5-5 | many | TRBJ1-5 | -
TGCAGCGTTCTGGGACAGGGGGGGCAGGGAGAGCAGTACTTC | CSVLGQGGQGEQYF | TRBV29-1 | many | TRBJ2-7 | TRBD1
TGTGCCAGCAGCGTAGCGGGGTTGGGGAATACCGGGGAGCTGTTTTTT | CASSVAGLGNTGELFF | TRBV9 | once | TRBJ2-2 | -
TGTGCCAGCAGCTTAACAGGGCAGACCTACAATGAGCAGTTCTTC | CASSLTGQTYNEQFF | TRBV11-2 | many | TRBJ2-1 | -
TGTGCCAGCAGCGTACGAACTAGCGGGACCAATGAGCAGTTCTTC | CASSVRTSGTNEQFF | TRBV9 | many | TRBJ2-1 | TRBD2
TGTGCCAGCACCCCTGGGGACACATACGTGCAGTACTTC | CASTPGDTYVQYF | TRBV28 | many | TRBJ2-7 | -
TGTGCCAGCAGTTTAGGTAACTCTGGGGCCAACGTCCTGACTTTC | CASSLGNSGANVLTF | TRBV28 | many | TRBJ2-6 | -
TGTGCCAGCAGCCAAAGACTTCACAGGGGGCGAGAGACCCAGTACTTC | CASSQRLHRGRETQYF | TRBV14 | many | TRBJ2-5 | TRBD1
TGTGCCAGCTCACCACCGGCGGGTGCTCCTTACGAGCAGTACTTC | CASSPPAGAPYEQYF | TRBV18 | many | TRBJ2-7 | -
TGTGCCAGCAGCCCTGGGGTCAACTCCTACGAGCAGTACTTC | CASSPGVNSYEQYF | TRBV5-8 | many | TRBJ2-7 | -
TGTGCCAGCAGTTTCCGTGGGAGGGCCTTTGATGAGCAGTTCTTC | CASSFRGRAFDEQFF | TRBV5-5 | many | TRBJ2-1 | TRBD2
TGTGCCAGCACCCAGACAGGGGCGGGAACTGAAGCTTTCTTT | CASTQTGAGTEAFF | TRBV7-8 | many | TRBJ1-1 | TRBD1
TGTGCCAGCAGCCCAACCGGGACTACCGGGGAGCAGTACTTC | CASSPTGTTGEQYF | TRBV3-1 | - | TRBJ2-7 | TRBD2
TGTGCCATCAGATCGGCGTTGAGCTCCTACGAGCAGTACTTC | CAIRSALSSYEQYF | TRBV10-3 | many | TRBJ2-7 | -
TGTGCCAGCAGCTTAGCGTTCCAGGGCACCGAGCAGTACTTC | CASSLAFQGTEQYF | TRBV7-9 | many | TRBJ2-7 | -
TGTGCCAGCAGCCTGACCGGGGGCACCGGGGAGCTGTTTTTT | CASSLTGGTGELFF | TRBV7-2 | once | TRBJ2-2 | -
TGTGCCAGCAGCTTAAACAGACCTGCTAACTATGGCTACACCTTC | CASSLNRPANYGYTF | TRBV7-9 | many | TRBJ1-2 | -
TGTGCCAGCAGGGCGGGCCCTAAGTTAACCGGGGAGCTGTTTTTT | CASRAGPKLTGELFF | TRBV6-2/TRBV6-3 | - | TRBJ2-2 | -
TGTGCCAGCAGTAAAGACAGAGCCTACGAGCAGTACTTC | CASSKDRAYEQYF | TRBV12-3/TRBV12-4 | many | TRBJ2-7 | -
TGTGCCAGCAGTTTAGTAGCGACCTCCTACAATGAGCAGTTCTTC | CASSLVATSYNEQFF | TRBV12-3/TRBV12-4 | few | TRBJ2-1 | -
TGTGCCAGCAGCCCGCACCCGAACTCCTACGAGCAGTACTTC | CASSPHPNSYEQYF | TRBV9 | many | TRBJ2-7 | -